These 22 T cell receptor beta chains share one sample of origin, sequenced in a study of long-term antiretroviral therapy in people with HIV (dated by TCRdb to between 2021 and 2024). Sequencing of the TRB variable region was done with the immunoSEQ hsTCRB v3.0 assay at survey level resolution. Imported from immuneACCESS, the table was reduced by TCRdb to in-frame sequences with V and J called. These copies leave out some clones; in studies compared against another copy, an unresolved V gene accounts for under half, and the cause of the remainder is not known. The sample contains some 30,000 clones, roughly 98% of them found a single time. The top ten constitute 1.5% to 2% of the sample. The source material was unsorted PBMCs, sampled 7.6 years after starting antiretroviral therapy. All receptors derive from a young man with HIV.

The chain joins TRBV13 to TRBJ2-3, with D perhaps given as TRBD1 or TRBD2 (7 bases each). Germline CDR1 PRHDT, CDR2 FYEKMQ (reference sequence). The CDR3 extends over 13 amino acids. Trimming stripped 7 bases from V and 8 bases from J, with 16 bases between. CDR3 protein: CASISGGGFTQYF. CDR3 nucleotide sequence: TGTGCCAGCATCTCAGGGGGGGGGTTTACGCAGTATTTT.

The rearrangement joins TRBV9 to TRBJ2-7; TRBD2 matches 9 bases. CDR1 and CDR2 from the germline V gene are SGDLS and YYNGEE. Unmatched junction bases numbered 3, after V lost 4 bases and J lost 7 bases. The CDR3 is 12 amino acids. CDR3 loop: CASSPSGREQYF. CDR3 in DNA: TGTGCCAGCAGCCCGAGCGGGAGGGAGCAGTACTTC.

The chain has TRBV4-2 and TRBJ1-6, with D possibly TRBD1 on 6 matching bases. Germline V lookup: CDR1 LGHNA, CDR2 YNFKEQ. This CDR3 comprises 13 residues. V was shortened by 1 base and J by 12 bases, with 10 bases between the two germline ends. The DNA of the CDR3 is TGTGCCAGCAGCCAAGTTGAGGGGGGACCCCTCCACTTT. As protein: CASSQVEGGPLHF.

V and J are TRBV27 and TRBJ2-7; 8 bases align to TRBD2. The CDR3 consists of 17 residues. V shed 4 bases, J shed 4 bases, and the junction held 15 bases outside the gene matches. Germline V gene data show CDR1 as MNHEY and CDR2 as SMNVEV (reference sequence). The CDR3 reads CASSSQPGLGLGYEQYF. CDR3 DNA: TGTGCCAGCAGTTCGCAACCGGGACTAGGGTTGGGGTACGAGCAGTACTTC.

This rearrangement joins TRBV19 to TRBJ1-5, with D perhaps TRBD1 (5 bases). Germline lookup yields CDR1 LNHDA and CDR2 SQIVND (reference sequence). Between the trimmed V and J ends, which lost 10 bases and 3 bases, there was a span of 16 bases. This CDR3 contains 14 residues. The CDR3 region is CATSLQGSNQPQHF. CDR3 coding DNA: TGTGCCACCTCTCTCCAGGGTTCCAATCAGCCCCAGCATTTT.

This rearrangement joins TRBV9 to TRBJ2-7, with D maybe TRBD2 (5 bases). The CDR3 is 15 amino acids. Per the germline V gene, CDR1 is SGDLS and CDR2 is YYNGEE. Trimming stripped 0 bases from V and 4 bases from J, with 14 bases between. The CDR3 bases are TGTGCCAGCAGCGTAGATGCAGCCGGGGATTACGAGCAGTACTTC. Translation gives CASSVDAAGDYEQYF.

The V call is TRBV7-6, the J call TRBJ2-1; TRBD2 might be the D (7 bases). Germline V gene data show CDR1 as SGHVS and CDR2 as FNYEAQ. V was clipped by 1 base and J by 2 bases, with 15 bases between them. The CDR3 is 17 amino acids. CDR3 sequence (DNA): TGTGCCAGCAGCTTAGGAGGGGGGGACTATACCTACAATGAGCAGTTCTTC. Amino acids: CASSLGGGDYTYNEQFF.

The V and J genes are TRBV4-3 and TRBJ1-1, with TRBD1 as a possible D gene (6 bases). The germline V and J ends were trimmed by 2 bases and 4 bases, with 14 bases remaining between them. This CDR3 has 15 amino acids. CDR1 and CDR2 from the germline V gene are LGHNA and YSLEER. CDR3: CASSQFRGGLTEAFF. The DNA of the CDR3 is TGCGCCAGCAGCCAATTCCGTGGGGGCCTCACTGAAGCTTTCTTT.

The gene calls are TRBV18 and TRBJ1-2; TRBD1 matches 8 bases. The germline V gene encodes CDR1 KGHSH and CDR2 LQKENI. V dropped 4 bases and J dropped 8; count of bases not matched to a gene: 9. The CDR3 sequence is 14 residues long. The CDR3 coding sequence is TGTGCCAGCTCACTTGGACAGGGCGGAGAAGGCTACACCTTC. Its translation is CASSLGQGGEGYTF.

V usage is TRBV20-1 and J usage is TRBJ1-2; TRBD1 agrees at 9 bases. The CDR3 contains 11 residues. CDR1 DFQATT and CDR2 SNEGSKA come from the germline V gene (reference sequence). DNA of the CDR3: TGCAGAACTAGGACAGGGGAAGGCTACACCTTC. It translates to CRTRTGEGYTF.

This chain connects TRBV27 to TRBJ1-4; 8 nucleotides line up with TRBD1. Germline V gives CDR1 MNHEY, CDR2 SMNVEV (reference sequence). Trimming at V came to 6 bases and at J to 3 bases, leaving 3 bases not matched to a gene. The CDR3 is 14 amino acids. CDR3 nucleotides: TGTGCCAGCAGCAGACAGGGGCCTAATGAAAAACTGTTTTTT. This translates into CASSRQGPNEKLFF.

V and J are TRBV6-1 and TRBJ2-5; no clear D gene. In germline, CDR1 is MNHNS, CDR2 SASEGT. This CDR3 comprises 13 residues. With 6 bases removed from V and 5 bases from J, the gap between germline ends came to 13 bases. The CDR3 reads CASSDQSEETQYF. Written as DNA, the CDR3 is TGTGCCAGCAGCGACCAATCGGAGGAGACCCAGTACTTC.

The V call is TRBV7-6, the J call TRBJ2-7; weak D call: TRBD1 (6 bases). This CDR3 comprises 14 residues. The germline V gene encodes CDR1 SGHVS and CDR2 FNYEAQ. Trimming pared 5 bases from V and 3 bases from J, leaving 14 bases between. The CDR3 nucleotides read TGTGCCAGCAGCGTGGACAGCGCGGGCTACGAGCAGTACTTC. This gives the protein CASSVDSAGYEQYF.

The V and J genes are TRBV6-5 and TRBJ2-7; D is possibly TRBD1 or TRBD2 (5 bases each). V lost 4 bases, J lost 3 bases, and 10 bases lay in between. This CDR3 region has 13 residues. Germline loops: CDR1 MNHEY, CDR2 SVGAGI. The CDR3, as DNA: TGTGCCAGCAGTTGGGGGACGGGCTACGAGCAGTACTTC. Translation gives CASSWGTGYEQYF.

The rearrangement joins TRBV6-1 to TRBJ1-2; 8 bases agree with TRBD1. Per the germline V gene, CDR1 is MNHNS and CDR2 is SASEGT. The CDR3 sequence is 15 residues long. V shed 6 bases and J 7 bases; nucleotides not matched to a gene: 13. Here the CDR3 DNA reads TGTGCCAGCAGCGTAAACCAGGGGGCCGGGGGTGGCTACACCTTC. Its protein product is CASSVNQGAGGGYTF.

This chain connects TRBV19 to TRBJ1-6; D is undetermined. Germline V gene lookup returns CDR1 LNHDA and CDR2 SQIVND (reference sequence). Deletions cut 5 bases from V and 4 bases from J, with 9 bases between. This CDR3 has 14 amino acids. CDR3 amino acids: CASSSRAYNSPLHF. The CDR3, as DNA: TGTGCCAGTAGTTCCCGGGCTTATAATTCACCCCTCCACTTT.

V is TRBV7-6 and J is TRBJ1-2; D is uncertain. Trimming left V 5 bases short and J 4 bases short, with 20 bases between. The germline V gene has CDR1 SGHVS and CDR2 FNYEAQ. The CDR3 totals 16 residues. The CDR3, as DNA: TGTGCCAGCAGCATAGGCGAGGACGGAGCCATCTATGGCTACACCTTC. Translated, it gives CASSIGEDGAIYGYTF.

The count of this clone is one. The V gene is TRBV6-5, the J gene TRBJ2-1, with D possibly matching TRBD2 (6 bases). The CDR3 totals 15 residues. Germline V lookup: CDR1 MNHEY, CDR2 SVGAGI. Trimming left V 6 bases short and J 4 bases short, with 16 bases between. The CDR3 coding sequence is TGTGCCAGCAGAAAGTACCGGGAGCGGTACAATGAGCAGTTCTTC. Protein sequence: CASRKYRERYNEQFF.

This chain links TRBV19 with TRBJ1-3; no reliable D call. Looked up from germline, CDR1 is LNHDA and CDR2 is SQIVND (reference sequence). V was trimmed by 3 bases and J by 0 bases, leaving 9 bases between them. This CDR3 spans 15 amino acids. The CDR3 sequence is CASSMTRDSGNTIYF. The DNA of the CDR3 is TGTGCCAGTAGTATGACCCGGGACTCTGGAAACACCATATATTTT.

V usage is TRBV9 and J usage is TRBJ2-5, with TRBD2 matching over 8 bases. This CDR3 contains 15 residues. The germline CDR1 and CDR2 sequences are SGDLS and YYNGEE. The V segment lost 2 bases and the J segment 4 bases; nucleotides outside the gene matches: 7. CDR3 sequence reads: CASSVAGGQGETQYF. The CDR3 region has the DNA TGTGCCAGCAGCGTGGCGGGGGGCCAAGGAGAGACCCAGTACTTC.

As concerns this clone: A read error may produce the germline difference seen at one junction end. The chain recombines TRBV6-5 with TRBJ2-7; the match to TRBD1 covers 7 bases. CDR3 length equals 14 residues. Germline V gives CDR1 MNHEY, CDR2 SVGAGI. The CDR3 coding sequence is TGTGCCAGCAGCCGAGACCCTGGGACAGTCGATCCTCACTTC. Its protein is CASSRDPGTVDPHF.

The V and J genes are TRBV21-1 and TRBJ1-2; the listed D gene, TRBD1, was not tested against the DNA. TRBV21-1 is deemed a pseudogene. CDR3 length equals 16 residues. In DNA form, the CDR3 reads TGTGCCAGCAGCAAATGGCCTCTCTGGGCCGACCATGGCTACACCTTC. Translation: CASSKWPLWADHGYTF.